Sequencing of this TCR beta chain was carried out in a study of blood T cell repertoires in COVID-19. Turning to the study itself: The United States, Italy and Spain provided the acute and convalescent COVID-19 samples.

The protocol was immunoSEQ multiplex PCR, while the TCRdb copy is restricted to in-frame clones and leaves out a portion. In the table there are approximately 120,000 clones, more than 60% of which are singletons. The sample taken for sequencing was peripheral blood. The sequence came from an older woman with acute or convalescent COVID-19.

The CDR3, as DNA: TGTGCCAGCAGCTTGTCCCCGGTTCACCGGGGGGCTGGAAACACCATATATTTT. Residues: CASSLSPVHRGAGNTIYF. The chain couples TRBV5-4 to TRBJ1-3; tentative D call: TRBD1 (5 bases). Trimming took 1 base from V and 2 from J, leaving 19 bases between them. This CDR3 contains 18 residues. Germline loops: CDR1 SGHNT, CDR2 YYREEE (reference sequence).